Below, 12 T cell receptor beta chains from the same sample are listed, as sequenced in a study of T cell responses to AZD1222 COVID-19 vaccine. Here immunoSEQ multiplex PCR was the method, and the copy in TCRdb shows in-frame clones only, minus some. Of 150,000 to 200,000 clones in the sample, around nine tenths are singletons; the top ten hold more than 5.5%. Sequencing was performed on peripheral blood, taken on day 0 of AZD1222 vaccination. Every receptor here comes from an adult in good health.

This chain joins TRBV7-2 and TRBJ2-7; possibly TRBD2 for D (7 bases). The CDR3 is 15 amino acids. V was shortened by 4 bases and J by 4 bases, with 17 bases between the two germline ends. Germline CDR1 SGHTA, CDR2 FQGNSA. In nucleotides, the CDR3 is TGTGCCAGCAGCTCTACGGGGGGCTTTATATACGAGCAGTACTTC. This encodes CASSSTGGFIYEQYF.

This clone was seen only a few times. The chain links TRBV15 to TRBJ1-1; D gene unclear. V gave up 0 bases and J gave up 1 base, with 9 bases separating them. In germline, CDR1 is LNHNV, CDR2 YYDKDF (reference sequence). This CDR3 region has 15 residues. The DNA of the CDR3 is TGTGCCACCAGCAGAGATGGTACGAGGAACACTGAAGCTTTCTTT. It specifies CATSRDGTRNTEAFF.

The genes are TRBV4-2 and TRBJ1-1, with a tentative D call TRBD1 (5 bases). The CDR3 is made up of 15 amino acids. Trimming shortened V by 1 base and J by 5 bases, and 14 bases separated the two germline ends. Per the germline V gene, CDR1 is LGHNA and CDR2 is YNFKEQ. DNA for the CDR3: TGTGCCAGCAGCCAAGTAGGGGAAGGAAGTACTGAAGCTTTCTTT. Translating it yields CASSQVGEGSTEAFF.

The chain recombines TRBV29-1 with TRBJ1-4; 8 nucleotides align to TRBD1. CDR3 length equals 16 residues. Trimming removed 5 bases from V and 7 bases from J; junction bases left unmatched: 15. Germline loops: CDR1 SQVTM, CDR2 ANQGSEA. This chain's CDR3 is CSVTRGQVPPGEKLFF. The CDR3 coding sequence is TGCAGCGTTACCCGGGGACAGGTCCCGCCCGGTGAAAAACTGTTTTTT.

CDR3 sequence (DNA): TGTGCCAGCAGCCTCGGGGCCTACGAGCAGTACTTC. Residues: CASSLGAYEQYF. The genes are TRBV11-2 and TRBJ2-7, with a possible D match to TRBD2 (5 bases). The V gene lost 5 bases and the J gene lost 2 bases, with 7 bases spanning the gap. From germline, CDR1 is SGHAT and CDR2 FQNNGV. This CDR3 region has 12 residues. The full variable domain, rest sourced from reference TRBV11-2 and TRBJ2-7, is EAGVAQSPRYKIIEKRQSVAFWCNPISGHATLYWYQQILGQGPKLLIQFQNNGVVDDSQLPKDRFSAERLKGVDSTLKIQPAKLEDSAVYLCASSLGAYEQYFGPGTRLTVT.

The genes are TRBV27 and TRBJ1-6; maybe TRBD1 (5 bases). Germline assignment: CDR1 MNHEY and CDR2 SMNVEV (reference sequence). V lost 5 bases and J lost 7, with 18 bases in between. The CDR3 has 16 amino acids. CDR3 sequence: CASSIEGSATNSPLHF. CDR3 nucleotides: TGTGCCAGCAGTATAGAGGGGTCTGCAACGAATTCACCCCTCCACTTT.

The chain couples TRBV10-3 to TRBJ1-6, with 8 bases that match TRBD1. This CDR3 spans 12 amino acids. CDR1 is ENHRY and CDR2 is SYGVKD in the germline V gene. The J segment lost 8 bases and the V segment lost 8 bases, leaving 2 bases of the junction unmatched. The CDR3 nucleotides read TGTGCCATCGCGACAGGGGATTCACCCCTCCACTTT. This gives the protein CAIATGDSPLHF.

The rearrangement joins TRBV28 to TRBJ2-5, with TRBD2 matching 10 bases. CDR1 and CDR2 from the germline V gene are MDHEN and SYDVKM. The CDR3 totals 16 residues. The junction had 12 bases not matched to a gene; V was cut back by 6 bases and J by 5 bases. The CDR3 coding sequence is TGTGCCAGCAGAACAGCAGCAGCGGGAGGGATGGAGACCCAGTACTTC. Translation gives CASRTAAAGGMETQYF.

The gene calls are TRBV3-1 (or the pseudogene TRBV3-2) and TRBJ1-2; unclear D gene. Germline values: CDR1 LGHDT, CDR2 YNNKEL (reference sequence). Trimming took off 0 bases at V and 4 bases at J, with 15 bases between the two ends. This CDR3 spans 16 amino acids. The CDR3 region has the DNA TGTGCCAGCAGCCAAGATGGTGCGGGGTGGGGCTATGGCTACACCTTC. As protein: CASSQDGAGWGYGYTF.

This clone has just one count. The rearrangement uses TRBV3-1 (or the pseudogene TRBV3-2) and TRBJ2-3; D unresolved. Trimming took 4 bases from V and 6 from J, leaving 14 bases between them. The CDR3 runs to 14 residues. The germline gives CDR1 LGHDT, CDR2 YNNKEL (reference sequence). The CDR3 loop is CASSPRISKDTQYF. In nucleotides, the CDR3 is TGTGCCAGCAGCCCCAGGATAAGCAAGGATACGCAGTATTTT.

The chain employs TRBV12-3 or TRBV12-4 and TRBJ1-1; no definite D call. The CDR3 extends over 13 amino acids. V was cut by 3 bases and J by 11 bases, with 16 bases left in between. CDR3 nucleotides: TGTGCCAGCAGTTTCGGTGGGCAGGCCTGGGCTTTCTTT. Translation: CASSFGGQAWAFF.

The chain has TRBV5-4 and TRBJ2-1; possibly TRBD1 for D (6 bases). Germline V gives CDR1 SGHNT, CDR2 YYREEE (reference sequence). V shed 3 bases and J shed 7 bases, with 14 bases lying between them. The length of the CDR3 is 14 residues. CDR3 sequence reads: CASSSRQVRNEQFF. CDR3 sequence (DNA): TGTGCCAGCAGCTCCAGACAGGTCAGGAATGAGCAGTTCTTC.